The 28 T cell receptor beta chains below all came from one sample that was sequenced in a study of cytomegalovirus exposure and HLA in healthy donors. Clones were read by immunoSEQ multiplex PCR, and TCRdb kept only the in-frame ones, dropping some. The table lists 250,000 to 350,000 clones, around nine tenths of them singletons, with roughly 1% in the top ten. The sequenced material came from PBMCs. Receptors were obtained from a woman aged 18-30 years in good health and CMV-seronegative.

The genes are TRBV6-5 and TRBJ2-1; 11 nucleotides line up with TRBD1. Germline CDR1 is MNHEY and CDR2 is SVGAGI. Germline trimming cut 8 bases from V and 8 bases from J; bases unmatched to any gene: 8. The CDR3 spans 14 residues. This CDR3 is CASGMDRGRYEQFF. CDR3 nucleotide sequence: TGTGCCAGCGGGATGGACAGGGGGCGGTATGAGCAGTTCTTC.

The V gene is TRBV25-1, the J gene TRBJ2-1, with unresolved D. This CDR3 has 17 amino acids. CDR1 is MGHDK, CDR2 SYGVNS, per germline. V was pared by 1 base and J by 4 bases, with 17 bases between. DNA of the CDR3: TGTGCCAGCAGTGAATCGCGGCGCCAGCTAATGTACAATGAGCAGTTCTTC. Amino acid sequence: CASSESRRQLMYNEQFF.

This sequence joins TRBV7-2 and TRBJ1-1; a possible D gene is TRBD1 (6 bases). The V gene lost 5 bases and the J gene lost 7 bases, with 20 bases spanning the gap. The CDR3 has 15 residues. Germline V lookup: CDR1 SGHTA, CDR2 FQGNSA. The CDR3 here is CASSPIPQGFLEAFF. The DNA of the CDR3 is TGTGCCAGCAGCCCGATACCACAGGGCTTCCTTGAAGCTTTCTTT.

This chain's CDR3 is CASRRGTSGRNNEQFF. For the CDR3, the DNA is TGTGCCAGCAGGAGGGGGACTAGCGGGAGGAACAATGAGCAGTTCTTC. The chain carries TRBV2 and TRBJ2-1; 15 positions match TRBD2. The V gene end was trimmed by 6 bases and the J gene end by 5 bases; junction bases not matched to a gene: 5. The CDR3 consists of 16 residues. CDR1 and CDR2 (germline): SNHLY, FYNNEI.

J is TRBJ1-3 and V is TRBV11-2; 8 positions agree with TRBD1. Germline V gene data show CDR1 as SGHAT and CDR2 as FQNNGV. The CDR3 spans 17 residues. J lost 4 bases, V lost 2 bases, and 10 bases had no gene match. The CDR3 sequence: CASSLPNYRDRGNTIYF. The DNA of the CDR3 is TGTGCCAGCAGCTTACCGAACTACCGGGACAGGGGAAACACCATATATTTT.

In its sample, this clone was seen a few times. This chain joins TRBV13 and TRBJ2-7; 10 bases map to TRBD2. Trimming cost V 5 bases and J 1 base; bases outside gene matches: 8. The CDR3 covers 16 residues. Per the germline V gene, CDR1 is PRHDT and CDR2 is FYEKMQ (reference sequence). CDR3 region: CASSPSGTSASYEQYF. For the CDR3, the DNA is TGTGCCAGCAGCCCATCCGGGACTAGCGCTTCCTACGAGCAGTACTTC.

The V call is TRBV2, the J call TRBJ2-2; 14 nucleotides agree with TRBD2. The CDR3 is 19 amino acids. The J segment lost 7 bases and the V segment lost 10 bases, leaving 20 bases of the junction unmatched. Germline values: CDR1 SNHLY, CDR2 FYNNEI. The CDR3 sequence is CATSIRLAGGPGLGGELFF. The CDR3 nucleotides read TGTGCCACCTCGATACGACTAGCGGGAGGGCCGGGGCTTGGCGGGGAGCTGTTTTTT.

The chain uses TRBV28 and TRBJ1-5, with D tentatively TRBD1 (6 bases). Germline V gene data show CDR1 as MDHEN and CDR2 as SYDVKM. Trimming removed 6 bases from V and 2 bases from J, with 14 bases in between. The length of the CDR3 is 15 residues. The CDR3 DNA reads TGTGCCAGCAGCCCCCGGGGGGCAGGCAATCAGCCCCAGCATTTT. Its translation: CASSPRGAGNQPQHF.

This clone was detected once. The rearrangement links TRBV7-6 to TRBJ1-1; D gene uncertain. The CDR3 covers 15 residues. V gave up 4 bases and J gave up 1 base, with 13 bases separating them. CDR1 and CDR2 from the germline V gene are SGHVS and FNYEAQ. CDR3 in DNA: TGTGCCAGCAGCTCTGGCGGCAATACGAACACTGAAGCTTTCTTT. This translates into CASSSGGNTNTEAFF.

The V gene is TRBV4-3, the J gene TRBJ1-5, with unresolved D. Germline CDR1 is LGHNA and CDR2 is YSLEER. The CDR3 is 15 residues long. V was trimmed by 0 bases and J by 7 bases, leaving 13 bases between them. The CDR3: CASSQDFTKQQPQHF. The CDR3 DNA reads as TGCGCCAGCAGCCAAGATTTTACAAAACAGCAGCCCCAGCATTTT.

The V gene is TRBV28, the J gene TRBJ1-5; 7 bases line up with TRBD1. V was clipped by 11 bases and J by 2 bases; unmatched bases: 21. The CDR3 contains 18 residues. Germline-derived CDR1 and CDR2 are MDHEN and SYDVKM. The CDR3 DNA reads as TGTGCCTCACAAAATGGGGGATACAGGGGACCGGGCAATCAGCCCCAGCATTTT. Its protein product is CASQNGGYRGPGNQPQHF.

The V and J genes are TRBV2 and TRBJ2-7; 8 bases line up with TRBD1. From germline, CDR1 is SNHLY and CDR2 FYNNEI. V shed 8 bases and J 0 bases; nucleotides not matched to a gene: 9. CDR3 length equals 15 residues. The CDR3 nucleotides are TGTGCCAGCGTCGTCCAGGGGGCCATCTCCTACGAGCAGTACTTC. Translation gives CASVVQGAISYEQYF.

This chain joins TRBV25-1 and TRBJ2-7; 11 bases map to TRBD1. The length of the CDR3 is 15 residues. V lost 3 bases to trimming and J lost 3 bases; unmatched junction nucleotides: 4. Germline V CDR1 and CDR2: MGHDK, SYGVNS. This CDR3 is CASSDPGTGGYEQYF. The CDR3, as DNA: TGTGCCAGCAGTGACCCCGGGACAGGGGGCTACGAGCAGTACTTC.

The gene calls are TRBV28 and TRBJ2-1, with 7 bases identical to TRBD1. The CDR3 has 16 amino acids. CDR1 MDHEN and CDR2 SYDVKM come from the germline V gene. The trim removed 1 base at V and 5 bases at J, leaving 8 bases unmatched. CDR3 DNA sequence: TGTGCCAGCAGTTTATTGTCGAGGACAGGTAACAATGAGCAGTTCTTC. It is translated as CASSLLSRTGNNEQFF. Drawing the rest from reference TRBV28 and TRBJ2-1, the complete variable domain is DVKVTQSSRYLVKRTGEKVFLECVQDMDHENMFWYRQDPGLGLRLIYFSYDVKMKEKGDIPEGYSVSREKKERFSLILESASTNQTSMYLCASSLLSRTGNNEQFFGPGTRLTVL.

The chain couples TRBV6-4 to TRBJ2-6; 7 bases line up with TRBD1. V trimming: 4 bases; J trimming: 0 bases; junction bases outside the gene matches: 3. The CDR3 is made up of 16 amino acids. In germline, CDR1 is MRHNA, CDR2 SNTAGT. The CDR3 DNA is TGTGCCAGCAGTGGACAGGGTTCCTCTGGGGCCAACGTCCTGACTTTC. Residues: CASSGQGSSGANVLTF.

The chain carries TRBV7-2 and TRBJ1-5; D unresolved. Germline V gene sequence: CDR1 SGHTA, CDR2 FQGNSA. V shed 0 bases and J shed 5 bases, with 5 bases lying between them. CDR3 length: 13 amino acids. CDR3 amino acids: CASSLAGDQPQHF. The CDR3, as DNA: TGTGCCAGCAGCTTAGCCGGGGATCAGCCCCAGCATTTT.

This chain connects TRBV5-1 to TRBJ1-1; 9 positions agree with TRBD1. This CDR3 has 13 amino acids. Germline V gives CDR1 SGHRS, CDR2 YFSETQ. The V and J ends lost 4 bases and 11 bases, in that order; junction bases with no gene match: 9. The chain's CDR3 is CASSQGQGLLAFF. CDR3 nucleotides: TGCGCCAGCAGCCAGGGACAGGGATTATTGGCTTTCTTT.

The chain couples TRBV20-1 to TRBJ2-3; no firm D call. The germline V gene has CDR1 DFQATT and CDR2 SNEGSKA (reference sequence). The CDR3 is made up of 11 amino acids. The V end was cut by 4 bases, the J end by 6 bases, with 8 bases between. The CDR3 bases are TGCAGTGCTAATCGGCGGGATACGCAGTATTTT. It encodes CSANRRDTQYF.

The sample holds one count of this clone. The rearrangement uses TRBV7-3 and TRBJ2-6; D is possibly TRBD1 (6 bases). Trimming took 10 bases from V and 2 from J, leaving 12 bases between them. CDR3 length equals 14 residues. Germline values: CDR1 SGHTA, CDR2 FQGTGA. The CDR3 DNA reads as TGTGCCACCGGACAGTCCCCTGGGGCCAACGTCCTGACTTTC. Protein product: CATGQSPGANVLTF. The full variable domain, completed using reference TRBV7-3 and TRBJ2-6, is GAGVSQTPSNKVTEKGKYVELRCDPISGHTALYWYRQSLGQGPEFLIYFQGTGAADDSGLPNDRFFAVRPEGSVSTLKIQRTERGDSAVYLCATGQSPGANVLTFGAGSRLTVL.

The V gene is TRBV5-1, the J gene TRBJ2-3; 9 bases line up with TRBD2. Per germline, CDR1 SGHRS and CDR2 YFSETQ. J lost 2 bases, V lost 3 bases, and 7 bases had no gene match. The CDR3 loop spans 16 amino acids. The CDR3 sequence is CASSYSASGATDTQYF. CDR3 nucleotide sequence: TGCGCCAGCAGCTATTCGGCTAGCGGGGCCACAGATACGCAGTATTTT.

This chain connects TRBV28 to TRBJ2-1; TRBD1 matches at 8 bases. V shed 6 bases, J shed 9 bases, and the junction held 25 bases outside the gene matches. The CDR3 consists of 19 residues. CDR1 MDHEN and CDR2 SYDVKM come from the germline V gene. In nucleotides, the CDR3 is TGTGCCAGCAGAGTAACGTCCCGGGACAGGTTCACCGCCCCCATTGAGCAGTTCTTC. It yields the protein CASRVTSRDRFTAPIEQFF.

DNA for the CDR3: TGTGCCAGCACACAGGGGTACGAGCAGTACTTC. Protein product: CASTQGYEQYF. The chain employs TRBV28 and TRBJ2-7; 7 bases align to TRBD1. V was clipped by 7 bases and J by 4 bases; unmatched bases: 1. In germline, CDR1 is MDHEN, CDR2 SYDVKM. The length of the CDR3 is 11 residues.

The genes are TRBV28 and TRBJ1-1; D is possibly TRBD1 (6 bases). CDR3 size: 14 residues. Trimming stripped 5 bases from V and 0 bases from J, with 10 bases between. From germline, CDR1 is MDHEN and CDR2 SYDVKM. CDR3 loop: CASSRRQVNTEAFF. Written as DNA, the CDR3 is TGTGCCAGCAGTAGGAGACAGGTGAACACTGAAGCTTTCTTT.

The V call is TRBV9, the J call TRBJ2-7; 11 bases match TRBD2. Trimming cost V 3 bases and J 9 bases; bases outside gene matches: 11. Looked up from germline, CDR1 is SGDLS and CDR2 is YYNGEE. This CDR3 has 15 residues. The CDR3 bases are TGTGCCAGCAGCGAGAGCGGGACTAGCGGACGGGGGCAGTACTTC. Translated, it gives CASSESGTSGRGQYF.

This rearrangement joins TRBV13 to TRBJ2-7; 9 bases agree with TRBD1. Germline V gives CDR1 PRHDT, CDR2 FYEKMQ (reference sequence). V was pared by 3 bases and J by 1 base, with 10 bases of the junction left unmatched. CDR3 length: 17 residues. CDR3 sequence (DNA): TGTGCCAGCAGCTTCAGCACCGCGGGACAGGGTTCCTACGAGCAGTACTTC. It specifies CASSFSTAGQGSYEQYF.

The chain joins TRBV5-6 to TRBJ2-7; 10 bases map to TRBD2. The germline CDR1 and CDR2 sequences are SGHDT and YYEEEE. This CDR3 contains 13 residues. V dropped 3 bases and J dropped 7; count of bases not matched to a gene: 4. CDR3 region: CASSSLGLAEQYF. In DNA, the CDR3 is TGTGCCAGCAGCTCCCTGGGACTAGCGGAGCAGTACTTC.

This clone was seen more than once but under ten times. The chain has TRBV2 and TRBJ1-2, with 8 nucleotides matching TRBD1. CDR1 and CDR2 from the germline V gene are SNHLY and FYNNEI. Trimming took 9 bases from V and 8 from J; bases not matched to a gene: 5. The CDR3 runs 11 residues. This CDR3 reads CASRTGRGYTF. The CDR3 DNA follows: TGTGCCAGTAGGACAGGGAGAGGCTACACCTTC. The full variable domain, completed using reference TRBV2 and TRBJ1-2, is EPEVTQTPSHQVTQMGQEVILRCVPISNHLYFYWYRQILGQKVEFLVSFYNNEISEKSEIFDDQFSVERPDGSNFTLKIRSTKLEDSAMYFCASRTGRGYTFGSGTRLTVV.

CDR3 region: CASSQEGLYTGELFF. For the CDR3, the DNA is TGCGCCAGCAGCCAAGAAGGACTCTACACCGGGGAGCTGTTTTTT. V and J are TRBV4-3 and TRBJ2-2; maybe TRBD2 (5 bases). Germline V gene sequence: CDR1 LGHNA, CDR2 YSLEER. The germline V and J ends were trimmed by 0 bases and 3 bases, with 8 bases remaining between them. The CDR3 is 15 residues long.